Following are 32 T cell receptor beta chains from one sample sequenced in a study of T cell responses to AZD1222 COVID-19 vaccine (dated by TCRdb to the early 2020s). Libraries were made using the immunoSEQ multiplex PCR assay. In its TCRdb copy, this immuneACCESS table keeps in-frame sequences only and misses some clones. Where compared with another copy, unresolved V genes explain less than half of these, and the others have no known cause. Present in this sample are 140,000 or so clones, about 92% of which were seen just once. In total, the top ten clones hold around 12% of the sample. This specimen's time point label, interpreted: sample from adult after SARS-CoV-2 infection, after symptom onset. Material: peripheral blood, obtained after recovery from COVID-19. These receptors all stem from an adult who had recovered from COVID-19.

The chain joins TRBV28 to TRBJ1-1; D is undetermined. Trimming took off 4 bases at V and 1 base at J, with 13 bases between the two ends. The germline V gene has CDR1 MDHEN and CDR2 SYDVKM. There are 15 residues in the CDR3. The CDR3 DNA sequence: TGTGCCAGCAGTTCCCCGAGACGGGGGAACACTGAAGCTTTCTTT. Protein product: CASSSPRRGNTEAFF. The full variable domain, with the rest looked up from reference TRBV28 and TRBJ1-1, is DVKVTQSSRYLVKRTGEKVFLECVQDMDHENMFWYRQDPGLGLRLIYFSYDVKMKEKGDIPEGYSVSREKKERFSLILESASTNQTSMYLCASSSPRRGNTEAFFGQGTRLTVV.

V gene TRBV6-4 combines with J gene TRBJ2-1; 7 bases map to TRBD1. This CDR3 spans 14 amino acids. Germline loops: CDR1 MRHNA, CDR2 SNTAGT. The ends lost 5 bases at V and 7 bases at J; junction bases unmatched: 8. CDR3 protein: CASSQGDSKNEQFF. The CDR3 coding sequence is TGTGCCAGCAGTCAAGGGGACAGTAAGAATGAGCAGTTCTTC.

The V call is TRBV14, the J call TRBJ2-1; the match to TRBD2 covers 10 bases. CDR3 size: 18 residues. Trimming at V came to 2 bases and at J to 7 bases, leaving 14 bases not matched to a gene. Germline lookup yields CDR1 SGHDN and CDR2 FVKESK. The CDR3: CASSQWASGSFKRNEQFF. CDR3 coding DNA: TGTGCCAGCAGCCAATGGGCTAGCGGGAGCTTCAAGCGGAATGAGCAGTTCTTC. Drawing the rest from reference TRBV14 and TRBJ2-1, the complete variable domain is EAGVTQFPSHSVIEKGQTVTLRCDPISGHDNLYWYRRVMGKEIKFLLHFVKESKQDESGMPNNRFLAERTGGTYSTLKVQPAELEDSGVYFCASSQWASGSFKRNEQFFGPGTRLTVL.

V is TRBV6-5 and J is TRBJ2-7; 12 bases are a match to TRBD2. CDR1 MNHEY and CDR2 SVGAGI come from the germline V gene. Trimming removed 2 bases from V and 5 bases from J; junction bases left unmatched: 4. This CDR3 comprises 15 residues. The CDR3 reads CASSYLAGGPHEQYF. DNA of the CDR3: TGTGCCAGCAGTTACCTAGCGGGAGGGCCTCACGAGCAGTACTTC.

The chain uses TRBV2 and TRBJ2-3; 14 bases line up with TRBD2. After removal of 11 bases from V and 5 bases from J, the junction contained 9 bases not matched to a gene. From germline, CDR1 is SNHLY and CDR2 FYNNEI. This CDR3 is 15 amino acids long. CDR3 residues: CAGDPGLAGEDTQYF. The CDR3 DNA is TGTGCCGGGGACCCGGGACTAGCGGGAGAAGATACGCAGTATTTT. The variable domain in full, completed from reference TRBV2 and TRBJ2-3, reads EPEVTQTPSHQVTQMGQEVILRCVPISNHLYFYWYRQILGQKVEFLVSFYNNEISEKSEIFDDQFSVERPDGSNFTLKIRSTKLEDSAMYFCAGDPGLAGEDTQYFGPGTRLTVL.

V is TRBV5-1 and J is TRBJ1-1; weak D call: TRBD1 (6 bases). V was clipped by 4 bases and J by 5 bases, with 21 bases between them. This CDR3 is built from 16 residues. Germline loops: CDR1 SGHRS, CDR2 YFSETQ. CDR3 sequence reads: CASSPAPQTGLTEAFF. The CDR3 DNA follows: TGCGCCAGCAGCCCCGCCCCCCAAACAGGGTTGACTGAAGCTTTCTTT.

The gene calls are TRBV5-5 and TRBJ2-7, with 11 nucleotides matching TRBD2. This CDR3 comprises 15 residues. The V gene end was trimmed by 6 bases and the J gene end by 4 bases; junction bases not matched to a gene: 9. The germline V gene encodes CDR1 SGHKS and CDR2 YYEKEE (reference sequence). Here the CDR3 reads CASTSSLAGVYEQYF. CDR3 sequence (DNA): TGTGCCAGCACCTCTTCACTAGCGGGAGTTTACGAGCAGTACTTC. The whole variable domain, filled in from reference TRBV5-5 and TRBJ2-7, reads DAGVTQSPTHLIKTRGQQVTLRCSPISGHKSVSWYQQVLGQGPQFIFQYYEKEERGRGNFPDRFSARQFPNYSSELNVNALLLGDSALYLCASTSSLAGVYEQYFGPGTRLTVT.

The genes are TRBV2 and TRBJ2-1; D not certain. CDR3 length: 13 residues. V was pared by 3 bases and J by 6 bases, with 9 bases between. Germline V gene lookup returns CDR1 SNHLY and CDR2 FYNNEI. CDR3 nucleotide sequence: TGTGCCAGCAGTGAGGCCCAAATCAATGAGCAGTTCTTC. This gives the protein CASSEAQINEQFF.

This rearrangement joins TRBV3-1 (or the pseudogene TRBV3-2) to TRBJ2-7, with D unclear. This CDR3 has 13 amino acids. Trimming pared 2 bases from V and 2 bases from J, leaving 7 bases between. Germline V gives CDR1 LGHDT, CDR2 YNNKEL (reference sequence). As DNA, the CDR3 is TGTGCCAGCAGCCAACTAGGGACCTACGAGCAGTACTTC. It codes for CASSQLGTYEQYF.

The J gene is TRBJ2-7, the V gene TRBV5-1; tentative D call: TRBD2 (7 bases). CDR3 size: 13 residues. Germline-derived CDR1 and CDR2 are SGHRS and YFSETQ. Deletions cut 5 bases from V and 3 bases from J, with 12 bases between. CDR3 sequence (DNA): TGCGCCAGCAGTAAGGGAGGGGGCTACGAGCAGTACTTC. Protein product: CASSKGGGYEQYF.

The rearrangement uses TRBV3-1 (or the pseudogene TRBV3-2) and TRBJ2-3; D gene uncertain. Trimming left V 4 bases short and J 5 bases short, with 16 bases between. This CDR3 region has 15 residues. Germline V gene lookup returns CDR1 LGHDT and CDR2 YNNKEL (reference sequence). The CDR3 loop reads CASSRDHRPEDTQYF. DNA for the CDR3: TGTGCCAGCAGCCGTGACCATCGCCCGGAAGATACGCAGTATTTT.

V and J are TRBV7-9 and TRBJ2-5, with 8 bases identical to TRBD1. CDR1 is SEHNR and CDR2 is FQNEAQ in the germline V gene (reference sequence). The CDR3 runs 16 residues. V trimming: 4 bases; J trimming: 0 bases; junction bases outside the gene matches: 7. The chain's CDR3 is CASSSLDRGYQETQYF. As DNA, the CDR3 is TGTGCCAGCAGCTCATTAGACAGGGGCTACCAAGAGACCCAGTACTTC.

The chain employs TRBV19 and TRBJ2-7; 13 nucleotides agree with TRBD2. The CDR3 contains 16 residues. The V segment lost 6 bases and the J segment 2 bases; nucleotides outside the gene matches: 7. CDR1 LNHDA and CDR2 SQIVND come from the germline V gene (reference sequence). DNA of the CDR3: TGTGCCAGTAGCCCATGGACTAGCGGGGGTACCTACGAGCAGTACTTC. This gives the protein CASSPWTSGGTYEQYF.

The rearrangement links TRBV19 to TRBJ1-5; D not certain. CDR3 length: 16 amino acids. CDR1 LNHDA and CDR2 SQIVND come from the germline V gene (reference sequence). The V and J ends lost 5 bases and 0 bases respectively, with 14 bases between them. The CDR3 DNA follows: TGTGCCAGTAGTGGTCAACGGGAGAATAGCAATCAGCCCCAGCATTTT. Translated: CASSGQRENSNQPQHF.

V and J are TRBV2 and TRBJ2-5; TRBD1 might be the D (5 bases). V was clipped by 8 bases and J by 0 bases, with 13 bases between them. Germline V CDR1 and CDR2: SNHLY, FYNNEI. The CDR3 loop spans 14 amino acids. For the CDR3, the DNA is TGTGCCAGCGGGGCAGGGCCGTACCAAGAGACCCAGTACTTC. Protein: CASGAGPYQETQYF.

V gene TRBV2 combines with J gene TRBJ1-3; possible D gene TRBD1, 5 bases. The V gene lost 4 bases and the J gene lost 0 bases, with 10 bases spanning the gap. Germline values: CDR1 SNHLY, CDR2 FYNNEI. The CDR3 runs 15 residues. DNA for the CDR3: TGTGCCAGCAGTGGTGACAGCTACTCTGGAAACACCATATATTTT. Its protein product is CASSGDSYSGNTIYF. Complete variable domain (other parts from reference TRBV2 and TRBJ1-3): EPEVTQTPSHQVTQMGQEVILRCVPISNHLYFYWYRQILGQKVEFLVSFYNNEISEKSEIFDDQFSVERPDGSNFTLKIRSTKLEDSAMYFCASSGDSYSGNTIYFGEGSWLTVV.

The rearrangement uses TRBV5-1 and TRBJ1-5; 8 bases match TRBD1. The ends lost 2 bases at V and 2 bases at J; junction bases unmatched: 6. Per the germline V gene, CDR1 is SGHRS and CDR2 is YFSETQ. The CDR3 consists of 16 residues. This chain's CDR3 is CASSFLPGQGNQPQHF. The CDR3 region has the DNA TGCGCCAGCAGCTTCCTGCCGGGACAGGGCAATCAGCCCCAGCATTTT.

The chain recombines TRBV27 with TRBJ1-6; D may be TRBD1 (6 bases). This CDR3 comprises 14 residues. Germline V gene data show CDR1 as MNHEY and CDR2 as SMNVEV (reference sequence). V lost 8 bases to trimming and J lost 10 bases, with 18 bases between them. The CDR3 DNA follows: TGTGCCAGCTCAGTGGCGGGGGCGGGATCACCCCTCCACTTT. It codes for CASSVAGAGSPLHF.

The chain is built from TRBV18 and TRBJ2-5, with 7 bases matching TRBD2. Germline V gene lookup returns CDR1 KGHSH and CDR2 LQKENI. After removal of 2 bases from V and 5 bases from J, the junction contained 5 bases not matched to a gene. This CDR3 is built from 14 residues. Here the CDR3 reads CASSPTTSAETQYF. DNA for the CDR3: TGTGCCAGCTCACCAACCACTAGCGCGGAGACCCAGTACTTC. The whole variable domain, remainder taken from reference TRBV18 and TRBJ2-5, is NAGVMQNPRHLVRRRGQEARLRCSPMKGHSHVYWYRQLPEEGLKFMVYLQKENIIDESGMPKERFSAEFPKEGPSILRIQQVVRGDSAAYFCASSPTTSAETQYFGPGTRLLVL.

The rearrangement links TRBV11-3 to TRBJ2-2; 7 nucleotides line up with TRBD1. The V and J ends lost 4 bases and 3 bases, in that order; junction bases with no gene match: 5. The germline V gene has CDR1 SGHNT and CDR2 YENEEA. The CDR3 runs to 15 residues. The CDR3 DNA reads TGTGCCAGCAGCTCCGAGGGGGCGCACACCGGGGAGCTGTTTTTT. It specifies CASSSEGAHTGELFF.

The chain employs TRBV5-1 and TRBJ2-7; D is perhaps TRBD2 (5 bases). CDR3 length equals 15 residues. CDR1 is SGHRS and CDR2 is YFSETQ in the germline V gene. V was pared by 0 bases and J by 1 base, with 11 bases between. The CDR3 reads CASSLARGGSYEQYF. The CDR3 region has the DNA TGCGCCAGCAGCTTGGCCCGTGGAGGTTCCTACGAGCAGTACTTC.

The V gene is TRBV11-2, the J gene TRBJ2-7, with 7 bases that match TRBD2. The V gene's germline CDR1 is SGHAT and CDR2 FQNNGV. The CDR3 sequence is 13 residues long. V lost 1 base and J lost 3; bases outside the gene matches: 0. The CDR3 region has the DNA TGTGCCAGCAGCTTAGGGGGGGGCTACGAGCAGTACTTC. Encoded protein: CASSLGGGYEQYF.

The CDR3, as DNA: TGTGCCAGCAGTGTCCTCAGGGGAGACCAAGAGACCCAGTACTTC. This gives the protein CASSVLRGDQETQYF. This sequence joins TRBV28 and TRBJ2-5, with D perhaps TRBD1 (6 bases). From germline, CDR1 is MDHEN and CDR2 SYDVKM. The CDR3 extends over 15 amino acids. The V end was cut by 5 bases, the J end by 0 bases, with 13 bases between.

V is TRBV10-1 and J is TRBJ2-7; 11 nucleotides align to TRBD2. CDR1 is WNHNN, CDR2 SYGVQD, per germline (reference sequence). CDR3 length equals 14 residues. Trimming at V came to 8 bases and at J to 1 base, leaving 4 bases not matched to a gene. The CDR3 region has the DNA TGCGCCAGCTCCGGGACTAGCGGTTCCTACGAGCAGTACTTC. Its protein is CASSGTSGSYEQYF.

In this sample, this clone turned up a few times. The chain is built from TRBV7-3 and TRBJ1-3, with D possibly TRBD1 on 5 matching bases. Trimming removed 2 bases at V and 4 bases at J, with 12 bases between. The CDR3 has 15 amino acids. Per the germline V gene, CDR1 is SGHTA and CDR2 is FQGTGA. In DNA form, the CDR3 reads TGTGCCAGCAGCTTATATGCAGGGAAAGGAAACACCATATATTTT. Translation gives CASSLYAGKGNTIYF.

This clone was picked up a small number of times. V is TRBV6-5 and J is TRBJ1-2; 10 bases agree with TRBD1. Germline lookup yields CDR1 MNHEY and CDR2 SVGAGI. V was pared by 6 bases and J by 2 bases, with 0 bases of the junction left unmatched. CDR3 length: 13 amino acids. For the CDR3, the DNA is TGTGCCAGCAGGGGACAGGGGAACTATGGCTACACCTTC. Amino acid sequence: CASRGQGNYGYTF.

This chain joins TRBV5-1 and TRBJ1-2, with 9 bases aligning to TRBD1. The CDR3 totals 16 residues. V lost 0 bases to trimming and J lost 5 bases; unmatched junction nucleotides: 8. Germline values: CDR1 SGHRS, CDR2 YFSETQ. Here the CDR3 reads CASSLETGGARYGYTF. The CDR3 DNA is TGCGCCAGCAGCTTGGAAACAGGGGGCGCGAGGTATGGCTACACCTTC.

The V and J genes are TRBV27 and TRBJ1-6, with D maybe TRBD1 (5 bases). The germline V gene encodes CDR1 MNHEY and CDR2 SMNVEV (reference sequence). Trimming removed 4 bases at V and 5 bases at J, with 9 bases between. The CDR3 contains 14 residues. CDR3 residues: CASSWGSNNSPLHF. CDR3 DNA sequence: TGTGCCAGCAGTTGGGGCAGTAATAATTCACCCCTCCACTTT.

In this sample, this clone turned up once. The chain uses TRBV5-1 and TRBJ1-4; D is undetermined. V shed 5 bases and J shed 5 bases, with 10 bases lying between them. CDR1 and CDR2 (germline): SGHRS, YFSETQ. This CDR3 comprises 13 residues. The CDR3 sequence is CASRSVKNEKLFF. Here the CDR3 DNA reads TGCGCCAGCAGATCAGTAAAGAATGAAAAACTGTTTTTT.

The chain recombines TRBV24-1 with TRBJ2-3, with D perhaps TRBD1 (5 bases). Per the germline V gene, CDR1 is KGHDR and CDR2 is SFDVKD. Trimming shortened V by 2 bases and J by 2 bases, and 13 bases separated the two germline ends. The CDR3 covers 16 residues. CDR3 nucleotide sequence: TGTGCCACCAGTGATTCTGGGGCGCGTGACACAGATACGCAGTATTTT. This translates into CATSDSGARDTDTQYF.

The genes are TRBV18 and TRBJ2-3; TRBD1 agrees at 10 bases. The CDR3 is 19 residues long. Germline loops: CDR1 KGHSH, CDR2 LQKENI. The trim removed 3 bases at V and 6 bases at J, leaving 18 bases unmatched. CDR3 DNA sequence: TGTGCCAGCTCACCCCGGGACAGGGGACGTGTACGACCTTCGGATACGCAGTATTTT. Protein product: CASSPRDRGRVRPSDTQYF.

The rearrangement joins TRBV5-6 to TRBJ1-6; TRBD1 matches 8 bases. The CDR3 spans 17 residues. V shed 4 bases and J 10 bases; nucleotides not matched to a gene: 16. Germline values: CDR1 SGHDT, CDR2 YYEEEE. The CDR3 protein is CASSSSRTGSFRSPLHF. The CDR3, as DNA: TGTGCCAGCAGCAGCTCCAGGACAGGGTCTTTCCGGTCACCCCTCCACTTT.